This T cell receptor (beta chain) was recorded in a study of cytomegalovirus exposure and HLA in healthy donors. Broader study findings: By a later analysis, the bulk of CMV-associated TCR beta chains appeared HLA-restricted. In vitro checks showed that a few CMV-associated chains really do target CMV antigens.

The PCR contained 60 Vbeta and 13 Jbeta primers. TCRdb's table, derived via immunoSEQ multiplex PCR, lists solely in-frame clones and lacks some. Among about 43,000 clones, under 60% were seen once, and the ten largest hold roughly 6%. This clone was recorded once. The antigen is not known. The junction had 3 bases not matched to a gene; V was cut back by 4 bases and J by 3 bases. CDR3 length: 14 amino acids. The germline V gene has CDR1 MGHDK and CDR2 SYGVNS. The donors, nominally healthy at sampling, likely had unrecorded immune exposures. The sequencing input was PBMCs. The receptor comes from a man between 60 and 75 years old in good health and CMV-seronegative. This chain links TRBV25-1 with TRBJ2-7, with 10 nucleotides matching TRBD1. CDR3 sequence: CASSGDRGSYEQYF. CDR3 in DNA: TGTGCCAGCAGTGGGGACAGGGGAAGCTACGAGCAGTACTTC.